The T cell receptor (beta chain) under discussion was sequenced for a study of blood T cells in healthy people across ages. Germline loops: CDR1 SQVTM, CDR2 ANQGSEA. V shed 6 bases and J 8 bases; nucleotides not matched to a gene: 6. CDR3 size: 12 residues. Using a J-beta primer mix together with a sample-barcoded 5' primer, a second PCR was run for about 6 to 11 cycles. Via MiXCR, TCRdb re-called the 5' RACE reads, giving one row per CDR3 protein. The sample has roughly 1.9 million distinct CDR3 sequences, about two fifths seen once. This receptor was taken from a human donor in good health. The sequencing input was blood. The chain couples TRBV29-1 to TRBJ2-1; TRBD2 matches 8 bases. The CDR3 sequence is CSVSGTSYEQFF. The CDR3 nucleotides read TGCAGCGTCTCCGGGACTAGTTATGAGCAGTTCTTC.